This T cell receptor beta chain was documented in a study of blood T cell repertoires in COVID-19. Sequencing used immunoSEQ multiplex PCR; TCRdb keeps in-frame clones, though not all of them. The sample carries 90,000 to 150,000 clones, almost 90% recorded once. With 0 bases removed from V and 3 bases from J, the gap between germline ends came to 9 bases. CDR1 is LGHDT, CDR2 YNNKEL, per germline (reference sequence). CDR3 length equals 15 residues. The chain recombines TRBV3-1 (or the pseudogene TRBV3-2) with TRBJ1-5; D unclear. The material sequenced was peripheral blood. The receptor was isolated from a woman between 50 and 59 years old with active or convalescent COVID-19. The CDR3 is CASSQDPGINQPQHF. Here the CDR3 DNA reads TGTGCCAGCAGCCAAGATCCGGGGATCAATCAGCCCCAGCATTTT.